The 2 T cell receptor beta chains in this list originate from one sample, sequenced in a study of blood T cell repertoires in COVID-19 (dated by TCRdb to the early 2020s). The receptor library was made with the immunoSEQ multiplex PCR assay. The table was pulled from immuneACCESS by TCRdb, which kept in-frame rearrangements only. Such tables lose some clones; where checked, under half of the loss comes from unresolved V genes, and the rest has no known cause. The sample table lists some 430,000 clones, roughly 87% of them with a count of one. The ten largest clones represent about 0.6% of the sample. Sequencing was performed on PBMCs or T cells enriched from blood (not recorded which). All receptors derive from a man between 18 and 35 years old who had recovered from COVID-19.

The chain joins TRBV5-1 to TRBJ2-1, with TRBD2 identical over 11 bases. The CDR3 is made up of 17 amino acids. J lost 5 bases, V lost 1 base, and 8 bases had no gene match. Germline V lookup: CDR1 SGHRS, CDR2 YFSETQ. DNA of the CDR3: TGCGCCAGCAGCTTGCCGGGTACTAGCGGGGGTGACAATGAGCAGTTCTTC. Its protein is CASSLPGTSGGDNEQFF.

The rearrangement joins TRBV5-4 to TRBJ2-7; 8 positions agree with TRBD1. Germline V CDR1 and CDR2: SGHNT, YYREEE (reference sequence). This CDR3 comprises 14 residues. V dropped 2 bases and J dropped 6; count of bases not matched to a gene: 7. CDR3 coding DNA: TGTGCCAGCAGCTTAGGACAGGGAGTATTCGAGCAGTACTTC. Amino acids: CASSLGQGVFEQYF.